This T cell receptor beta chain was found in a study of cytomegalovirus exposure and HLA in healthy donors. General study findings and limits: Clonal expansion was found to be greater in HLA-associated TCR beta chains than in equally common others in a later analysis. Reports indicate that TCR beta sequences accurately predicted the HLA-A and HLA-B alleles of most subjects.

A word on this clone: Its target is not known.

V was trimmed by 1 base and J by 7 bases, leaving 11 bases between them. Germline assignment: CDR1 MGHRA and CDR2 YSYEKL. This CDR3 region has 14 residues. The PCR made use of 60 Vbeta and 13 Jbeta primers. In the original processing: Some 11 million of the roughly 80 million unique TCR beta chains counted in a later analysis were shared. Sequencing used immunoSEQ multiplex PCR; TCRdb keeps in-frame clones, though not all of them. Clone size and the V and J calls come from that table; the DNA yielded D and trimming. The repertoire holds some 190,000 clones, about 80% seen once, with 11% to 15% in the top ten.

The chain joins TRBV4-1 to TRBJ2-1; D is unresolved. The sequence was obtained from a woman younger than 45 in good health and CMV-seropositive. Sequencing was performed on PBMCs. CDR3 residues: CASSQVVNGNEQFF. CDR3 coding DNA: TGCGCCAGCAGCCAAGTCGTTAACGGGAATGAGCAGTTCTTC.